This TCR beta chain appears in the sequencing data of a study of T cells in Graves' hyperthyroidism and ophthalmopathy. Study in general: Peripheral blood was collected at initial diagnosis, before any treatment.

Not enrolled were patients with uncontrolled infection, other autoimmune disease, pregnancy or lactation. Cells are PBMCs isolated from around 10 ml of fresh blood. The CDR3 covers 16 residues. Trimming stripped 1 base from V and 7 bases from J, with 17 bases between. CDR1 is SGHAT, CDR2 FQDESV, per germline (reference sequence). Using RNA transcripts as the source, TCR beta CDR3 regions were amplified. HTBI primers were the set used in a first-round RT-PCR of the TCR CDR3. A single record per CDR3 protein comes from TCRdb applying MiXCR to the multiplex PCR reads. This repertoire shows hundreds of thousands of distinct CDR3 sequences, around 20% found once; its top ten account for 47%. This clonotype was detected ten times or more. Its antigen remains unknown. Study-level findings and limits: Ophthalmopathy and stable hyperthyroidism were separated by a 13 V-J model.

The TCR was taken from a man in his forties with Graves' ophthalmopathy. V and J are TRBV11-1 and TRBJ2-1, with D perhaps being TRBD1 or TRBD2 (5 bases each). Input material: blood. The CDR3 nucleotides are TGTGCCAGCAGCTTAGTAGTGGGGCGCGGGTTAAATGAGCAGTTCTTC. It yields the protein CASSLVVGRGLNEQFF. The full variable domain, its missing parts supplied by reference TRBV11-1 and TRBJ2-1, is EAEVAQSPRYKITEKSQAVAFWCDPISGHATLYWYRQILGQGPELLVQFQDESVVDDSQLPKDRFSAERLKGVDSTLKIQPAELGDSAMYLCASSLVVGRGLNEQFFGPGTRLTVL.